Presented here are 29 T cell receptor beta chains from one specimen sequenced in a study of T cells expressing NK-cell markers. TCRdb reprocessed the 5' RACE reads and reports one entry per CDR3 protein, with no DNA. The table lists about 380,000 distinct CDR3 sequences, with roughly 5.5% in the top ten. The specimen sequenced was blood T cells: a sorted CD56 or NKG2C T cell subset, CD4+ or CD8+ T cells, or bulk PBMC T cells (not recorded which). The source is a man between 18 and 69 years old in good health.

The chain employs TRBV20-1 and TRBJ2-3; the D call from TCRdb, TRBD1, cannot be confirmed without DNA. The germline V gene has CDR1 DFQATT and CDR2 SNEGSKA (reference sequence). The CDR3 extends over 16 amino acids. CDR3 region: CSARTPRGGAGDTQYF.

The chain recombines TRBV29-1 with TRBJ2-3; TCRdb's D call, TRBD1, is unchecked because there is no DNA. CDR3 size: 15 residues. The V gene's germline CDR1 is SQVTM and CDR2 ANQGSEA. CDR3 loop: CSVTHGTSLQDTQYF.

V is TRBV13 and J is TRBJ2-7; checking the TCRdb D call of TRBD1 is not possible without DNA. CDR3 size: 13 residues. Germline V lookup: CDR1 PRHDT, CDR2 FYEKMQ (reference sequence). The CDR3: CASSFRAPYEQYF.

The chain combines TRBV6-1 with TRBJ1-5. Germline values: CDR1 MNHNS, CDR2 SASEGT. The CDR3 is 16 residues long. The CDR3 is CASTPGSKGASQPQHF.

V gene TRBV12-5 combines with J gene TRBJ1-2; TCRdb returns TRBD1, unconfirmable since there is no DNA. The length of the CDR3 is 13 residues. Germline lookup yields CDR1 LGHNT and CDR2 FRNRAP. The CDR3 protein is CASGRQEAYGYTF.

The chain couples TRBV23-1 to TRBJ2-7. TRBV23-1 is annotated as an ORF whose role is uncertain. This CDR3 contains 14 residues. The CDR3 here is CASSRRSWNYEQYF.

The chain combines TRBV7-9 with TRBJ2-2; the D gene TCRdb calls, TRBD2, cannot be checked with no DNA. The CDR3 contains 16 residues. Germline lookup yields CDR1 SEHNR and CDR2 FQNEAQ (reference sequence). The CDR3 is CASSLALSTRAGELFF.

The rearrangement uses TRBV10-3 and TRBJ2-5; TCRdb designates TRBD1, a call that cannot be tested without DNA. Germline-derived CDR1 and CDR2 are ENHRY and SYGVKD. This CDR3 region has 15 residues. The CDR3: CAISELEGAEETQYF.

This chain connects TRBV23-1 to TRBJ2-7; without DNA, the TCRdb call of TRBD1 cannot be checked. TRBV23-1 is designated an ORF whose function remains uncertain. The CDR3 is made up of 16 amino acids. CDR3 in amino acids: CASSHPSTRGYYEQYF.

This chain joins TRBV15 and TRBJ2-7; with no DNA, the TCRdb D assignment of TRBD1 cannot be verified. CDR3 length: 14 amino acids. Germline CDR1 and CDR2: LNHNV and YYDKDF (reference sequence). The chain's CDR3 is CATSRDRGGYEQYF.

CDR3 region: CASTRGGSNEKLFF. This sequence joins TRBV6-1 and TRBJ1-4. CDR1 and CDR2 from the germline V gene are MNHNS and SASEGT. The CDR3 is made up of 14 amino acids.

This chain joins TRBV20-1 and TRBJ1-6; the D call of TRBD1 rests on TCRdb alone, since no DNA is present to check it. From germline, CDR1 is DFQATT and CDR2 SNEGSKA (reference sequence). CDR3 length: 16 amino acids. The CDR3 sequence is CSARDAQTGTNSPLHF.

The rearrangement uses TRBV6-2 or TRBV6-3 and TRBJ2-5; TCRdb's assignment of TRBD1 cannot be checked, as there is no DNA. Germline-derived CDR1 and CDR2 are MNHEY and SVGEGT. This CDR3 is built from 15 residues. CDR3 sequence: CASSYLTAPQETQYF.

The V call is TRBV9, the J call TRBJ2-5. The V gene's germline CDR1 is SGDLS and CDR2 YYNGEE. The CDR3 covers 15 residues. Here the CDR3 reads CASSPSPPHPETQYF.

V usage is TRBV3-1 and J usage is TRBJ1-1. Germline V gene data show CDR1 as LGHDT and CDR2 as YNNKEL (reference sequence). The CDR3 consists of 14 residues. The CDR3 is CASSQGYGVTEAFF. The full variable domain, with the rest looked up from reference TRBV3-1 and TRBJ1-1, is DTAVSQTPKYLVTQMGNDKSIKCEQNLGHDTMYWYKQDSKKFLKIMFSYNNKELIINETVPNRFSPKSPDKAHLNLHINSLELGDSAVYFCASSQGYGVTEAFFGQGTRLTVV.

The V call is TRBV18, the J call TRBJ2-7. Germline V CDR1 and CDR2: KGHSH, LQKENI. The CDR3 runs to 15 residues. CDR3 protein: CASSLRQEASYEQYF.

This CDR3 reads CASIKGVARGTEAFF. This sequence joins TRBV7-2 and TRBJ1-1; TCRdb proposes TRBD1, but this gene call is untestable without DNA. This CDR3 is 15 amino acids long. Germline V gene sequence: CDR1 SGHTA, CDR2 FQGNSA.

The rearrangement links TRBV20-1 to TRBJ2-1; with no DNA, the TCRdb D assignment of TRBD1 cannot be verified. The V gene's germline CDR1 is DFQATT and CDR2 SNEGSKA (reference sequence). The CDR3 runs to 13 residues. The CDR3 sequence: CSAGTEMVNEQFF.

This rearrangement joins TRBV5-6 to TRBJ2-1; TCRdb designates TRBD1, a call that cannot be tested without DNA. Germline V gives CDR1 SGHDT, CDR2 YYEEEE. The CDR3 covers 15 residues. The chain's CDR3 is CASSRYGGSYNEQFF.

This chain connects TRBV5-4 to TRBJ1-2; there is no DNA to check the TCRdb D call of TRBD1. Germline CDR1 reads SGHNT; CDR2 reads YYREEE (reference sequence). The length of the CDR3 is 13 residues. The CDR3 here is CASSFLRGPGYTF.

The CDR3 protein is CASSQFRTGSYGYTF. The chain has TRBV3-1 and TRBJ1-2. Germline V gene lookup returns CDR1 LGHDT and CDR2 YNNKEL (reference sequence). CDR3 length: 15 amino acids. The full variable domain, in which reference TRBV3-1 and TRBJ1-2 provide the parts outside the CDR3, is DTAVSQTPKYLVTQMGNDKSIKCEQNLGHDTMYWYKQDSKKFLKIMFSYNNKELIINETVPNRFSPKSPDKAHLNLHINSLELGDSAVYFCASSQFRTGSYGYTFGSGTRLTVV.

The CDR3 loop is CASSPLSDSHGYTF. This chain uses TRBV18 with TRBJ1-2. The CDR3 runs to 14 residues. The germline V gene has CDR1 KGHSH and CDR2 LQKENI.

The chain combines TRBV6-1 with TRBJ2-7; the TCRdb D gene call, TRBD2, has no DNA to confirm it. Germline V gene sequence: CDR1 MNHNS, CDR2 SASEGT. The CDR3 totals 14 residues. CDR3 residues: CASSDLRRDVEQYF.

The rearrangement joins TRBV10-3 to TRBJ2-1; TCRdb selects TRBD2, and the lack of DNA leaves this call unchecked. There are 14 residues in the CDR3. CDR1 and CDR2 from the germline V gene are ENHRY and SYGVKD. CDR3 in amino acids: CAISKGLEYNEQFF.

The CDR3 here is CAATGGSGGYTF. The chain has TRBV6-5 and TRBJ1-2. CDR3 length: 12 residues. Per germline, CDR1 MNHEY and CDR2 SVGAGI.

V is TRBV5-1 and J is TRBJ1-1; absent DNA, TCRdb's TRBD1 call cannot be checked. The germline CDR1 and CDR2 sequences are SGHRS and YFSETQ. The CDR3 runs 15 residues. CDR3 sequence reads: CASSPPGPGSNEAFF.

J is TRBJ2-5 and V is TRBV20-1; TCRdb designates TRBD1, a call that cannot be tested without DNA. This CDR3 contains 12 residues. Germline V gene data show CDR1 as DFQATT and CDR2 as SNEGSKA (reference sequence). The CDR3 spells CSAIGVGETQYF.

The chain combines TRBV12-3 or TRBV12-4 with TRBJ2-5; TCRdb's D gene call, TRBD2, goes unchecked for lack of DNA. The CDR3 is 15 amino acids. Here the CDR3 reads CASSRLAGAVETQYF.

The chain links TRBV7-9 to TRBJ1-2; no DNA is available, so the TRBD1 call from TCRdb remains unchecked. The CDR3 runs to 14 residues. Germline CDR1 reads SEHNR; CDR2 reads FQNEAQ (reference sequence). The CDR3 region is CASSLARGESGYTF.